The 26 T cell receptor beta chains in this list originate from one sample, sequenced in a study of PD-1 blockade in classical Hodgkin lymphoma (dated by TCRdb to between 2020 and 2021). The library came from the immunoSEQ multiplex PCR assay. Sourced from immuneACCESS, this table was stored by TCRdb with only in-frame sequences that have V and J called. A share of the clones is absent; for the studies checked, an unresolved V gene accounts for under half, and the remainder has no known explanation. Here the sample has about 4,000 clones; over 60% occur a single time. The biggest ten clones account for about a third of the sample. Read against the paper, the sample's time point label means: cycle 4 day 1 (C4D1), after about 6 weeks of nivolumab. All trial patients had relapsed after autologous stem cell transplantation, with cohorts A, B and C differing in prior brentuximab vedotin exposure. Magnetic negative selection with a Miltenyi CD8+ T cell isolation kit was used to purify CD8+ T cells from thawed PBMCs.

The material was CD8+ T cells from blood, obtained before the fourth cycle of nivolumab. These receptor sequences come from a human donor with classical Hodgkin lymphoma.

This chain links TRBV18 with TRBJ1-1, with no clear D. There are 16 residues in the CDR3. Germline V gene data show CDR1 as KGHSH and CDR2 as LQKENI. V lost 0 bases to trimming and J lost 8 bases, with 19 bases between them. The CDR3 protein is CASSPPLSRARLEAFF. CDR3 coding DNA: TGTGCCAGCTCACCACCGCTTTCGAGGGCTCGGTTGGAAGCTTTCTTT.

The CDR3 DNA reads as TGTGCCAGCAGCCACTCCCGGGAGCCCTACAATGAGCAGTTCTTC. Protein sequence: CASSHSREPYNEQFF. The chain uses TRBV13 and TRBJ2-1; D is perhaps TRBD2 (6 bases). From germline, CDR1 is PRHDT and CDR2 FYEKMQ (reference sequence). V was cut by 5 bases and J by 2 bases, with 13 bases left in between. The CDR3 covers 15 residues.

The chain is built from TRBV9 and TRBJ2-3, with D possibly being TRBD1 or TRBD2 (5 bases each). The V and J ends lost 0 bases and 3 bases respectively, with 14 bases between them. This CDR3 comprises 16 residues. CDR1 is SGDLS, CDR2 YYNGEE, per germline. The DNA for the CDR3 is TGTGCCAGCAGCGTAGCTAGGACTGGGGGAACAGATACGCAGTATTTT. Protein: CASSVARTGGTDTQYF.

The rearrangement uses TRBV7-9 and TRBJ2-7; either TRBD1 or TRBD2 may fit D (5 bases each). The V end lost 3 bases, the J end lost 3 bases, and 12 bases lay between the germline ends. The CDR3 loop spans 14 amino acids. Germline V lookup: CDR1 SEHNR, CDR2 FQNEAQ (reference sequence). In DNA form, the CDR3 reads TGTGCCAGCAGCTTCGGGGCCACGGGCTACGAGCAGTACTTC. It specifies CASSFGATGYEQYF.

V gene TRBV11-3 combines with J gene TRBJ2-3; 8 bases line up with TRBD2. V gave up 1 base and J gave up 5 bases; unmatched junction bases: 8. CDR1 is SGHNT, CDR2 YENEEA, per germline. The CDR3 sequence is 16 residues long. The CDR3 DNA reads TGTGCCAGCAGCTTAGGATCGGGGGGGCTCGGAGATACGCAGTATTTT. Translated, it gives CASSLGSGGLGDTQYF.

This clone was observed a few times. CDR3 DNA sequence: TGTGCCAGCAGCGACAATACAGGGGACCTGTTCTACGAGCAGTACTTC. It is translated as CASSDNTGDLFYEQYF. V gene TRBV7-9 combines with J gene TRBJ2-7, with TRBD1 matching over 7 bases. The CDR3 runs 16 residues. J was trimmed by 3 bases and V by 5 bases; bases with no gene match: 13. The germline V gene has CDR1 SEHNR and CDR2 FQNEAQ (reference sequence).

In this sample, this clone turned up a few times. This chain joins TRBV27 and TRBJ1-6; no reliable D call. V lost 8 bases and J lost 5, with 16 bases in between. Germline values: CDR1 MNHEY, CDR2 SMNVEV (reference sequence). CDR3 size: 15 residues. The CDR3 spells CASGRLDGNNSPLHF. CDR3 coding DNA: TGTGCCAGCGGCCGGTTGGACGGCAATAATTCACCCCTCCACTTT.

This rearrangement joins TRBV28 to TRBJ1-1; D is uncertain. Looked up from germline, CDR1 is MDHEN and CDR2 is SYDVKM. V gave up 8 bases and J gave up 5 bases, with 18 bases separating them. CDR3 length equals 14 residues. For the CDR3, the DNA is TGTGCCAGCGTAGGCGAAACCCCAGCAACTGAAGCTTTCTTT. The encoded protein is CASVGETPATEAFF.

J is TRBJ1-2 and V is TRBV16, with TRBD1 matching 7 bases. Germline V lookup: CDR1 KGHSY, CDR2 FQNENV. Trimming took 3 bases from V and 4 from J; bases not matched to a gene: 2. This CDR3 is built from 13 residues. CDR3 loop: CASSHRTGYGYTF. CDR3 DNA sequence: TGTGCCAGCAGCCATCGGACAGGCTATGGCTACACCTTC.

The chain combines TRBV27 with TRBJ2-4; TRBD1 agrees at 8 bases. The CDR3 is made up of 16 amino acids. After removal of 5 bases from V and 0 bases from J, the junction contained 6 bases not matched to a gene. The germline V gene has CDR1 MNHEY and CDR2 SMNVEV (reference sequence). The CDR3 spells CASSPGQGLAKNIQYF. CDR3 DNA: TGTGCCAGCAGTCCAGGACAGGGACTAGCCAAAAACATTCAGTACTTC.

This chain uses TRBV4-3 with TRBJ2-7; 7 nucleotides agree with TRBD2. J was trimmed by 6 bases and V by 6 bases; bases with no gene match: 8. Germline V gives CDR1 LGHNA, CDR2 YSLEER. CDR3 length: 13 amino acids. For the CDR3, the DNA is TGCGCCAGCAGTTGGAGCAGGGAGGGCGAGCAGTACTTC. Residues: CASSWSREGEQYF.

This chain links TRBV18 with TRBJ2-3, with 14 bases aligning to TRBD2. CDR1 is KGHSH and CDR2 is LQKENI in the germline V gene. The V gene end was trimmed by 2 bases and the J gene end by 4 bases; junction bases not matched to a gene: 5. This CDR3 region has 17 residues. In DNA form, the CDR3 reads TGTGCCAGCTCACCAGCGACTAGCGGGAGGGGATCAGATACGCAGTATTTT. Its translation: CASSPATSGRGSDTQYF.

The genes are TRBV5-4 and TRBJ1-6; no clear D gene. This CDR3 contains 13 residues. The germline V and J ends were trimmed by 0 bases and 9 bases, with 7 bases remaining between them. Germline CDR1 and CDR2: SGHNT and YYREEE (reference sequence). The CDR3 loop is CASSLGVVSPLHF. In DNA form, the CDR3 reads TGTGCCAGCAGCTTGGGGGTAGTTTCACCCCTCCACTTT.

V and J are TRBV5-1 and TRBJ2-7; 10 bases line up with TRBD1. There are 15 residues in the CDR3. The germline V gene has CDR1 SGHRS and CDR2 YFSETQ. The trim removed 5 bases at V and 0 bases at J, leaving 5 bases unmatched. The CDR3 sequence is CASRAWTGGSYEQYF. CDR3 nucleotide sequence: TGCGCCAGCAGGGCCTGGACAGGGGGCTCCTACGAGCAGTACTTC.

The chain combines TRBV10-3 with TRBJ2-3; the D gene is possibly TRBD2 (6 bases). The CDR3 runs 18 residues. CDR1 ENHRY and CDR2 SYGVKD come from the germline V gene. V gave up 3 bases and J gave up 2 bases, with 21 bases separating them. The CDR3 loop reads CAISDSWDLDKYTDTQYF. In DNA, the CDR3 is TGTGCCATCAGTGATTCGTGGGACTTGGACAAATACACAGATACGCAGTATTTT.

V usage is TRBV6-5 and J usage is TRBJ1-2; D is uncertain. Per the germline V gene, CDR1 is MNHEY and CDR2 is SVGAGI. There are 15 residues in the CDR3. The ends were cut back, 6 bases at V and 5 bases at J, with 19 bases in the middle. The chain's CDR3 is CASRPHQTSYYGYTF. The CDR3 DNA follows: TGTGCCAGCAGGCCCCACCAAACTTCCTATTATGGCTACACCTTC.

This clone was observed a few times. The chain carries TRBV11-2 and TRBJ2-6, with TRBD1 matching 8 bases. There are 18 residues in the CDR3. Trimming at V came to 2 bases and at J to 0 bases, leaving 6 bases not matched to a gene. The germline V gene encodes CDR1 SGHAT and CDR2 FQNNGV. The CDR3 nucleotides are TGTGCCAGCAGCTTAAGTGACAGGGGACCCTCTGGGGCCAACGTCCTGACTTTC. Protein product: CASSLSDRGPSGANVLTF.

This clone was found a few times. V and J are TRBV13 and TRBJ1-2; D unclear. The V end was cut by 0 bases, the J end by 7 bases, with 21 bases between. Per germline, CDR1 PRHDT and CDR2 FYEKMQ (reference sequence). The CDR3 sequence is 17 residues long. The CDR3 coding sequence is TGTGCCAGCAGCTTAGGAATGGGGAGGAAGGGCGGATCTGGCTACACCTTC. The encoded protein is CASSLGMGRKGGSGYTF.

V usage is TRBV28 and J usage is TRBJ1-1, with D possibly TRBD1 on 6 matching bases. CDR1 and CDR2 from the germline V gene are MDHEN and SYDVKM. The CDR3 runs to 17 residues. The V end lost 7 bases, the J end lost 1 base, and 22 bases lay between the germline ends. CDR3 residues: CASTLPGGRLGNTEAFF. The CDR3 DNA reads as TGTGCCAGCACTCTACCTGGGGGGCGTCTTGGGAACACTGAAGCTTTCTTT.

The chain recombines TRBV7-9 with TRBJ1-6; D unresolved. V lost 1 base and J 7 bases, leaving 11 bases between the germline ends. The germline gives CDR1 SEHNR, CDR2 FQNEAQ (reference sequence). The CDR3 length is 15 residues. For the CDR3, the DNA is TGTGCCAGCAGCTTAGTAGGAGTCTGGAATTCACCCCTCCACTTT. Its translation is CASSLVGVWNSPLHF.

The chain couples TRBV4-3 to TRBJ1-2, with D perhaps matching TRBD1 (5 bases). The CDR3 extends over 14 amino acids. Germline CDR1 is LGHNA and CDR2 is YSLEER. V lost 2 bases, J lost 6 bases, and 13 bases lay in between. The CDR3 bases are TGCGCCAGCAGCCAAATGAACAGGAGGGATGGCTACACCTTC. Translation gives CASSQMNRRDGYTF.

This rearrangement joins TRBV7-6 to TRBJ2-7; the match to TRBD2 covers 10 bases. The junction had 4 bases not matched to a gene; V was cut back by 5 bases and J by 6 bases. CDR1 and CDR2 (germline): SGHVS, FNYEAQ. This CDR3 has 13 residues. The CDR3 spells CASSLTSGAEQYV. CDR3 nucleotide sequence: TGTGCCAGCAGCCTCACTAGCGGGGCCGAGCAGTACGTC.

This clone was seen only a few times. The chain combines TRBV28 with TRBJ1-5, with D possibly being TRBD1 (5 bases). V lost 6 bases to trimming and J lost 4 bases, with 16 bases between them. The length of the CDR3 is 15 residues. Germline V gene lookup returns CDR1 MDHEN and CDR2 SYDVKM. The CDR3 loop reads CASRGPGLLNQPQHF. CDR3 DNA sequence: TGTGCCAGCAGAGGACCGGGACTTTTAAATCAGCCCCAGCATTTT.

This clone was picked up a small number of times. This sequence joins TRBV7-9 and TRBJ1-6; 8 bases are a match to TRBD1. The CDR3 has 14 amino acids. The germline CDR1 and CDR2 sequences are SEHNR and FQNEAQ (reference sequence). V shed 5 bases and J 10 bases; nucleotides not matched to a gene: 7. In DNA form, the CDR3 reads TGTGCCAGCAGCCTCGGACAGGGCGACTCACCCCTCCACTTT. It yields the protein CASSLGQGDSPLHF.

The CDR3 sequence is CASSLGRRYEQYF. The CDR3 coding sequence is TGTGCCAGCAGCTTAGGACGCCGCTACGAGCAGTACTTC. V usage is TRBV13 and J usage is TRBJ2-7; no firm D call. Germline V gene sequence: CDR1 PRHDT, CDR2 FYEKMQ (reference sequence). The CDR3 is 13 amino acids. The V end lost 0 bases, the J end lost 3 bases, and 6 bases lay between the germline ends.

The V gene is TRBV11-2, the J gene TRBJ1-1; possibly TRBD1 for D (5 bases). Germline-derived CDR1 and CDR2 are SGHAT and FQNNGV. Trimming pared 6 bases from V and 5 bases from J, leaving 7 bases between. This CDR3 contains 11 residues. CDR3 bases: TGTGCCAGCAGTAGGGGAACTGAAGCTTTCTTT. It encodes CASSRGTEAFF.